The following is a TCR beta chain sequence with its context. It lacks a known antigen. There are no base qualities to consult, and no much larger clone falls within one base. Library preparation employed 5' RACE. The listed sequencing device is Illumina HiSeq 2500. The second PCR ran for about 7 to 11 cycles and used a J-beta primer mix along with a sample-barcoded 5' primer. A unique molecular identifier was introduced onto each TCR beta cDNA molecule by a template-switch 5' adaptor carrying 12 random nucleotides. Each sample yielded at least 3 million CDR3-containing paired-end reads. All of the RNA was converted into first-strand cDNA using the Mint cDNA synthesis kit, with a TRBC-specific oligonucleotide serving as the primer. Following uracil-DNA glycosylase treatment, a first 18-cycle PCR with universal primers M1SS and BC2_uni_R was performed on all cDNA. Processing in the source paper ran as follows. For normalization, 1 million high-quality reads, each with a distinct molecular identifier, were randomly selected from each sample. Instead of being binned into consensus sequences, reads with shared molecular identifiers were discarded. CDR3 identification, clonotype clustering and error correction used MiTCR with a Q25 quality threshold and the strictest error-elimination algorithm. Lower-bound total TCR beta diversity was estimated with a nonparametric unseen species model using Euler transformation. TCRdb's own reprocessing of the public reads used fastp at Q25 and MiXCR and kept productive beta chains. Each entry merges the rows of one CDR3 protein and shows their most common DNA and genes. TCRdb assigned the V and J calls; the authors' analysis was not used. This sample lists under 2,000,000 distinct CDR3 sequences; about 50% were detected once. Jointly, the top ten make up 2% to 2.5% of the sample.

CDR3 length: 19 amino acids, cysteine to phenylalanine. Of all the DNA, just the CDR3 is kept, 57 bases in frame from base 1. Germline trimming amounts to 3 bases on V and 1 base on J, with 11 as the count of junction bases outside the gene matches. The germline V gene (reference sequence) gives CDR1 as MNHEY and CDR2 as SMNVEV. The sample belongs to a study of blood T cells in healthy people across ages (dated by TCRdb to between 2014 and 2017). About the full investigation: In model experiments, template switching captured roughly one uniquely barcoded TCR beta cDNA molecule for every two T cells. For two donors (one aged 18 to 29 and one aged 80 or older), the study analyzed two additional independent replicas of 1 million unique cDNA reads from the same blood draw. Donors of different ages were randomly distributed across sequencing lanes to avoid experimental bias. Four age groups were formed from the donors: young (average about 16 years), middle-aged (approximately 40), aged (62) and long-lived (82). Using deep sequencing normalized with unique cDNA molecular identifiers, the study measured how TCR beta repertoire diversity changes with age. Points the paper makes about the study in general: Observed TCR beta diversity correlated strongly with the percentage of naive T cells measured by flow cytometry. Compared with the aged group, the long-lived group had more naive CD4+ T cells, fewer expanded clones and increased TCR diversity, suggesting age selection. Donor CMV infection status was unknown, potentially confounding age-related changes in expanded clonotypes. As age increased, observed TCR beta diversity per million T cells dropped in a roughly linear way, and a significant reduction was already evident by age 40. Conclusive comparison of naive and antigen-experienced compartments was prevented by the profiling of bulk unsorted PBMCs. Estimates of total diversity from one million sequenced T cells were regarded as lower bounds and underestimates.

The donors were roughly 39 Caucasian individuals from Russia, aged about 6 to 100 years, who were systemically healthy. Around 10 milliliters of peripheral blood were collected from each donor into EDTA-treated Vacutainer tubes. Ficoll-Paque density-gradient centrifugation was used to isolate PBMCs, with at least 6.5 million per sample. Total RNA, at least 5 micrograms per sample, was extracted from PBMCs with Trizol reagent. For every donor, flow cytometry on a PBMC aliquot measured the percentage of naive CD45RAhigh/CD27high T cells. What was sequenced was blood. This receptor was identified in a woman aged 35 to 49 in good health. The chain employs TRBV27 and TRBJ2-3; 12 bases in the junction line up with TRBD2. The CDR3: CASSFRVTSGGLGTDTQYF. The sequence in DNA is TGTGCCAGCAGTTTTAGGGTGACTAGCGGGGGATTGGGCACAGATACGCAGTATTTT.